Below are 7 T cell receptor beta chains sequenced from a single sample in a study of untreated major depressive disorder. Repertoires were generated with immunoSEQ multiplex PCR, while TCRdb's copy carries only in-frame clones and drops some. In the table there are under 15,000 clones, 85% to 95% of which are singletons. Study-wide results and caveats: Compared with controls, depressed patients showed more TRBV05-01 (Vbeta 5.1) usage in CD4+ T cells.

These receptors' targets are unknown. Sequencing used CD4+ T cells from PBMCs. These receptors were taken from a young woman with major depressive disorder.

The chain uses TRBV18 and TRBJ1-2, with D perhaps TRBD1 (5 bases). CDR3 length: 13 residues. V was trimmed by 3 bases and J by 4 bases, leaving 9 bases between them. From germline, CDR1 is KGHSH and CDR2 LQKENI. The CDR3 is CASSPVRGYGYTF. CDR3 bases: TGTGCCAGCTCACCGGTGAGGGGCTATGGCTACACCTTC.

This chain links TRBV6-5 with TRBJ2-7; no clear D gene. CDR3 size: 13 residues. Trimming shortened V by 0 bases and J by 1 base, and 4 bases separated the two germline ends. The germline gives CDR1 MNHEY, CDR2 SVGAGI. The chain's CDR3 is CASSYSSSYEQYF. The CDR3 bases are TGTGCCAGCAGTTACTCTAGTTCCTACGAGCAGTACTTC.

The V gene is TRBV18, the J gene TRBJ1-2; 8 bases match TRBD1. Unmatched junction bases numbered 8, after V lost 5 bases and J lost 6 bases. The CDR3 sequence is 14 residues long. Germline V gene data show CDR1 as KGHSH and CDR2 as LQKENI. The CDR3 reads CASSLRTGSDGYTF. For the CDR3, the DNA is TGTGCCAGCTCATTACGGACAGGGTCCGATGGCTACACCTTC.

The chain uses TRBV6-6 and TRBJ1-4, with D unresolved. The CDR3 covers 11 residues. V was trimmed by 4 bases and J by 8 bases, leaving 5 bases between them. CDR1 and CDR2 from the germline V gene are MNHNY and SVGAGI (reference sequence). CDR3 sequence reads: CASSSEEKLFF. The CDR3 DNA follows: TGTGCCAGCAGTTCCGAGGAAAAACTGTTTTTT.

The chain links TRBV12-5 to TRBJ2-6; D assignment may be TRBD1 or TRBD2 (6 bases each). The CDR3 spans 20 residues. The V gene's germline CDR1 is LGHNT and CDR2 FRNRAP. V lost 0 bases and J 0 bases, leaving 18 bases between the germline ends. CDR3 nucleotide sequence: TGTGCTAGTGGTTTGGTAGGATTTACGAAGGGGGGCTCTGGGGCCAACGTCCTGACTTTC. Protein product: CASGLVGFTKGGSGANVLTF.

The chain links TRBV11-3 to TRBJ2-1; TRBD1 matches at 9 bases. The CDR3 has 15 residues. The V gene end was trimmed by 5 bases and the J gene end by 9 bases; junction bases not matched to a gene: 11. CDR1 and CDR2 from the germline V gene are SGHNT and YENEEA. The CDR3 region has the DNA TGTGCCAGCAGCGCGGCCGGGACAGGGCTAGCTGAGCAGTTCTTC. It codes for CASSAAGTGLAEQFF.

This chain links TRBV5-1 with TRBJ1-1; 7 bases match TRBD1. The J segment lost 5 bases and the V segment lost 4 bases, leaving 8 bases of the junction unmatched. The germline V gene encodes CDR1 SGHRS and CDR2 YFSETQ. The CDR3 consists of 14 residues. The CDR3 DNA reads TGCGCCAGCAGCCGACAACCAGGGGGTACTGAAGCTTTCTTT. It encodes CASSRQPGGTEAFF.